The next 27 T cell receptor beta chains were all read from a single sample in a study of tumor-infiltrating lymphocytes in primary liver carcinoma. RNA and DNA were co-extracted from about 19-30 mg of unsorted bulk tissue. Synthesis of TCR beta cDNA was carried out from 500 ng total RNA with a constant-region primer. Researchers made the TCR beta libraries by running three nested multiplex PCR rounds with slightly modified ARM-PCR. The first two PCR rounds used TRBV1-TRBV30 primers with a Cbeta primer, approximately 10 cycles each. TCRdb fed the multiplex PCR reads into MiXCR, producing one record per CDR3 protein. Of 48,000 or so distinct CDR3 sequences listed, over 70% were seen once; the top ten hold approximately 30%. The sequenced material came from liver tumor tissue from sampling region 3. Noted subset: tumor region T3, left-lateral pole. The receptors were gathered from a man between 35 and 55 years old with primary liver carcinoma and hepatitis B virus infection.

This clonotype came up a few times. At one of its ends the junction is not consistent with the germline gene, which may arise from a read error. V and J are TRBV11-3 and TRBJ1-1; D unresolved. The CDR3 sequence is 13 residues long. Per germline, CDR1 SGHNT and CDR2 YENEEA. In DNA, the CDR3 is TGTGCCAGCAGCTTAGTAGCGAATACTGAAACTTTCTTT. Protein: CASSLVANTETFF.

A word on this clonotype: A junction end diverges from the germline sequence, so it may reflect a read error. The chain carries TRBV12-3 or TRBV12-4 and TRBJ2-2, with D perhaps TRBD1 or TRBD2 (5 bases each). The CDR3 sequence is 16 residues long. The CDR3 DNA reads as TGTGCCGGTAGTTTATACCCAGGGTCCAACACCGGGAAGCTGTTTTTT. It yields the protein CAGSLYPGSNTGKLFF.

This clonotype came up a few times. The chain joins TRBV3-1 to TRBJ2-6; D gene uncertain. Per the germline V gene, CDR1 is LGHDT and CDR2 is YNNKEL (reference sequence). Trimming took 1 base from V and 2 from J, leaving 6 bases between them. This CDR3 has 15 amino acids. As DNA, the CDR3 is TGTGCCAGCAGCCAAGCGAGTCCTGGGGCCAACGTCCTGACTTTC. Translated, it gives CASSQASPGANVLTF. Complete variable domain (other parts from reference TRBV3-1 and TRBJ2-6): DTAVSQTPKYLVTQMGNDKSIKCEQNLGHDTMYWYKQDSKKFLKIMFSYNNKELIINETVPNRFSPKSPDKAHLNLHINSLELGDSAVYFCASSQASPGANVLTFGAGSRLTVL.

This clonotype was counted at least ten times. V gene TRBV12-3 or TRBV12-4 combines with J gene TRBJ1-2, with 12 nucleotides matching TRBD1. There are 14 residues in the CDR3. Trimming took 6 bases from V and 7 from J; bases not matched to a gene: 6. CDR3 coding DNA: TGTGCCAGCAGCTGGGGACAGGGGGCCGGTGGCTACACCTTC. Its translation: CASSWGQGAGGYTF.

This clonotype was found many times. Here the CDR3 reads CASSLYSNTEAFF. CDR3 sequence (DNA): TGCGCCAGCAGCTTGTATTCGAACACTGAAGCTTTCTTT. This chain links TRBV5-1 with TRBJ1-1, with D uncertain. In germline, CDR1 is SGHRS, CDR2 YFSETQ. Trimming left V 1 base short and J 1 base short, with 5 bases between. The CDR3 consists of 13 residues.

CDR3 region: CASSLYHDEQFF. The DNA of the CDR3 is TGCGCCAGCAGCCTTTATCACGATGAGCAGTTCTTC. The V call is TRBV4-1, the J call TRBJ2-1; D call uncertain. Trimming removed 4 bases at V and 8 bases at J, with 9 bases between. The CDR3 length is 12 residues. In germline, CDR1 is MGHRA, CDR2 YSYEKL.

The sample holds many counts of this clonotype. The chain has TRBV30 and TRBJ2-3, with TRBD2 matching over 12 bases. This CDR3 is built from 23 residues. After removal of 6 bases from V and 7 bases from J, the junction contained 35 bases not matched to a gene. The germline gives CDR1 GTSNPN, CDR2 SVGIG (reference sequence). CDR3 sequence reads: CACLGPMGDYSSGRAKLLYTQYF. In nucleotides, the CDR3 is TGTGCCTGTCTTGGCCCCATGGGGGATTATTCTAGCGGGAGGGCCAAGCTATTGTATACGCAGTATTTT.

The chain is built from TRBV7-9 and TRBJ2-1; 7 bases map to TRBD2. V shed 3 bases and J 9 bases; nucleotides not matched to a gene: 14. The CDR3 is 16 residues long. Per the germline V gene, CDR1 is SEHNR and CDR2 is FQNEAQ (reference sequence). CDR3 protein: CASSFPPLAGVREQFF. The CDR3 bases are TGTGCCAGCAGCTTTCCCCCGCTGGCGGGAGTTCGTGAGCAGTTCTTC. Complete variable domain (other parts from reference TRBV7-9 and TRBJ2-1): DTGVSQNPRHKITKRGQNVTFRCDPISEHNRLYWYRQTLGQGPEFLTYFQNEAQLEKSRLLSDRFSAERPKGSFSTLEIQRTEQGDSAMYLCASSFPPLAGVREQFFGPGTRLTVL.

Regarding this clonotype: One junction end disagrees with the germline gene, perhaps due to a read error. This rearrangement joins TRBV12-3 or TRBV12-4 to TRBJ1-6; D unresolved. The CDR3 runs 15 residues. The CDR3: CASSSTIGRSSPLHF. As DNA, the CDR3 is TGTGCCAGCAGTTCCACGATAGGGCGTAGTTCACCCCTCCATTTT.

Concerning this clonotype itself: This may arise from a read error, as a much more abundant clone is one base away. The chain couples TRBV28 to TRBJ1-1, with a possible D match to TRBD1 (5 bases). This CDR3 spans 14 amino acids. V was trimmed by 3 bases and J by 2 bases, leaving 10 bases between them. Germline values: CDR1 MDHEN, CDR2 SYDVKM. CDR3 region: CASSLGLINTEAFF. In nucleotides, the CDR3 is TGTGCCAGCAGTTTGGGGCTGATCAACACTGAAGCTTTCTTT.

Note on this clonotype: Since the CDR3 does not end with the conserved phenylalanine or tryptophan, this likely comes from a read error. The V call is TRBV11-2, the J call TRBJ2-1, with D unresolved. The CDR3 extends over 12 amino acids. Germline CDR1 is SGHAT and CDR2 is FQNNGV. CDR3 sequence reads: CTSSPEYNEQFL. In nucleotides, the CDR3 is TGTACCAGCAGTCCGGAGTACAATGAGCAGTTCTTA.

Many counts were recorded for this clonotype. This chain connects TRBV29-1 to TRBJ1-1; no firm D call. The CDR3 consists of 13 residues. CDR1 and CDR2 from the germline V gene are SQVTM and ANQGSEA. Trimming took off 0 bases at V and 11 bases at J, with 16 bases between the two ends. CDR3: CSVEDLAGRVAFF. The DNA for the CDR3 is TGCAGCGTTGAAGATCTGGCAGGACGAGTGGCTTTCTTT.

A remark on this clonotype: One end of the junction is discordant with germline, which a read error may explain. DNA for the CDR3: TGTGCCTGCAGTTTAGGTTTGGTGCAAGAGACCCAGTACTTC. Translating gives CACSLGLVQETQYF. The chain couples TRBV11-2 to TRBJ2-5; D gene ambiguous. CDR3 length equals 14 residues. Germline assignment: CDR1 SGHAT and CDR2 FQNNGV.

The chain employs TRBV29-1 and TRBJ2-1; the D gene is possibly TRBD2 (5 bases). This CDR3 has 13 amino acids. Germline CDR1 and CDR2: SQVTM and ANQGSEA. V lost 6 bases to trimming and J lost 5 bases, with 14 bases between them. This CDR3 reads CSVEVTEDNEQFF. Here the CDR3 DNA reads TGCAGCGTGGAGGTCACAGAAGACAATGAGCAGTTCTTC.

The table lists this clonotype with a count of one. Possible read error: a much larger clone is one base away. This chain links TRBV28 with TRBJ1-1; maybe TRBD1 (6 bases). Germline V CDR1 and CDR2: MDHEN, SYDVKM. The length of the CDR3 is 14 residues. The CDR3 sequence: CANSLPAGVTEAFF. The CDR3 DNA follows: TGTGCCAACAGTTTACCCGCAGGGGTCACTGAAGCTTTCTTT.

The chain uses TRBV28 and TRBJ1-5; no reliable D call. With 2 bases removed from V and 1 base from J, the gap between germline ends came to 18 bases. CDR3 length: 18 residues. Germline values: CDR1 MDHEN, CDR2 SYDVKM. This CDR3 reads CASSLNTRFYLSNQPQHF. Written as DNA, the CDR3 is TGTGCCAGCAGTTTAAATACCCGCTTCTACCTGAGCAATCAGCCCCAGCATTTT. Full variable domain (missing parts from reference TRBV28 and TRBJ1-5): DVKVTQSSRYLVKRTGEKVFLECVQDMDHENMFWYRQDPGLGLRLIYFSYDVKMKEKGDIPEGYSVSREKKERFSLILESASTNQTSMYLCASSLNTRFYLSNQPQHFGDGTRLSIL.

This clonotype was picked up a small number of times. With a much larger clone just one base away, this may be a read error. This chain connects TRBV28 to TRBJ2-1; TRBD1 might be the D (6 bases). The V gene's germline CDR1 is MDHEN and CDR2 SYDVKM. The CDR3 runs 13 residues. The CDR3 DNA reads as TGTGTCAGCAGCTACGGGACATTACCTGAGCAGTTCTTC. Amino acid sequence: CVSSYGTLPEQFF.

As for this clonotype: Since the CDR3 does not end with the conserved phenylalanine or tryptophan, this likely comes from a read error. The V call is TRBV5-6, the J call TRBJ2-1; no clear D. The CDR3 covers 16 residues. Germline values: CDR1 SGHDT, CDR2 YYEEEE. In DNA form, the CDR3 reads TGTGCCAGCAGCTTGGAGGGCGGAAGCTCCTACGATGAGCAGTTCCTC. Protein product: CASSLEGGSSYDEQFL.

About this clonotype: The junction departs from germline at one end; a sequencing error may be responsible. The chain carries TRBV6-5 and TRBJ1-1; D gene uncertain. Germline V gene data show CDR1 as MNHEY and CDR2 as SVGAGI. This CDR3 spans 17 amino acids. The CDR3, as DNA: TGTGCCAGCAGCCGCAGGATCGGACCGCAGCCGGGCACTGAAGCTTTATTT. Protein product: CASSRRIGPQPGTEALF.

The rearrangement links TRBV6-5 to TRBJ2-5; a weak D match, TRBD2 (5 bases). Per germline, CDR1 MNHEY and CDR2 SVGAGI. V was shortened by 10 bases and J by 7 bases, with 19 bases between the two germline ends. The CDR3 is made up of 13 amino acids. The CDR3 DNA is TGTGCCATTTCCTCGTTCCGGGAAGGGACCCAGTACTTC. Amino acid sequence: CAISSFREGTQYF.

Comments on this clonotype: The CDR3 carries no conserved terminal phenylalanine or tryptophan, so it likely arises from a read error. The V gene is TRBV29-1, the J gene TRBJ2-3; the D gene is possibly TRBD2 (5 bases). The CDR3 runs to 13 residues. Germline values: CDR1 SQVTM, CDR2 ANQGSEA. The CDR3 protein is CGVLGSGTDTQYS. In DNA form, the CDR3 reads TGCGGCGTCCTGGGGAGCGGCACAGATACGCAGTATTCT.

The CDR3 nucleotides are TGCAGCGTTGTAACAGGGGCCTCAAGTGTGCAGTTCTTC. Translating it yields CSVVTGASSVQFF. V is TRBV29-1 and J is TRBJ2-1, with 7 bases identical to TRBD1. CDR1 and CDR2 (germline): SQVTM, ANQGSEA. V was pared by 4 bases and J by 12 bases, with 12 bases of the junction left unmatched. The CDR3 sequence is 13 residues long.

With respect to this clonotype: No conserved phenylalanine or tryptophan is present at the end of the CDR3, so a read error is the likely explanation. The chain's CDR3 is CTSSLDESYEQYL. The CDR3, as DNA: TGTACCAGCAGTCTCGATGAATCCTACGAGCAGTACTTA. The chain links TRBV6-1 to TRBJ2-7; no clear D. Germline loops: CDR1 MNHNS, CDR2 SASEGT. This CDR3 has 13 residues.

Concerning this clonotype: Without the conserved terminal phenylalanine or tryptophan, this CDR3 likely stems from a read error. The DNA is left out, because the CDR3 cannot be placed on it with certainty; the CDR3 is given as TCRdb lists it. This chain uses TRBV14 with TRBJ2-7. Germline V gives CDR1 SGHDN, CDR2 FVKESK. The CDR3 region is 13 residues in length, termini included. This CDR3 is CASSQGTYYEQYS.

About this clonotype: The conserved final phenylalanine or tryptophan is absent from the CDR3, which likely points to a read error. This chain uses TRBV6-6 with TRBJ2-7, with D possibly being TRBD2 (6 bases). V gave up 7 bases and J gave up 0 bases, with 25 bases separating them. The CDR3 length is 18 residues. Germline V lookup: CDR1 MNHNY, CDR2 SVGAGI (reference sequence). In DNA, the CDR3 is TGTGCCAGCAATCCTGAAAGATTAGCGGCCCGGAGCTCCTACGAGCAGTACTCC. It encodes CASNPERLAARSSYEQYS.

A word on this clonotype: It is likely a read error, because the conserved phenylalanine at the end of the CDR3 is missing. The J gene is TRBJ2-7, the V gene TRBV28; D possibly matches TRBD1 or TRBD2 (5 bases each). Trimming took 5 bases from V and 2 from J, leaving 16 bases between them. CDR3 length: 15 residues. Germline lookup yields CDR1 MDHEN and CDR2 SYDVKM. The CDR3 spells CASSLRGPATYEQYL. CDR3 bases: TGTGCCAGCAGTCTCCGGGGACCCGCAACCTACGAGCAGTACCTC.

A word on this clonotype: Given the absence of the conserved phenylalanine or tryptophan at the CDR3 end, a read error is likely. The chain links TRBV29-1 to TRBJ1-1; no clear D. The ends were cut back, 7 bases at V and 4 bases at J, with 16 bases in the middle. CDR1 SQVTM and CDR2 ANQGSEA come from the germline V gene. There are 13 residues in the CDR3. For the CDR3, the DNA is TGCAGCGCATCGGACTCGAGGAGCACTGAAGCTTTCCTT. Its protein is CSASDSRSTEAFL.